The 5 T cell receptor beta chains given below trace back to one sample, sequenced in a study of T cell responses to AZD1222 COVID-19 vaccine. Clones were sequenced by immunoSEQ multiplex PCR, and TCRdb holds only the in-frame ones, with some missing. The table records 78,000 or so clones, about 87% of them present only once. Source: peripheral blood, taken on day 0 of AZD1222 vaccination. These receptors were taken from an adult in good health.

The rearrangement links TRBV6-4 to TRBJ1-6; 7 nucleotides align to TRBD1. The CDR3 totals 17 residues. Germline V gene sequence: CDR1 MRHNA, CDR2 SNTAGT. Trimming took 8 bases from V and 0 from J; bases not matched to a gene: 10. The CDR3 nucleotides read TGTGCCAGCCTTACTTGCCAGGGGGTCTCCTATAATTCACCCCTCCACTTT. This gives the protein CASLTCQGVSYNSPLHF.

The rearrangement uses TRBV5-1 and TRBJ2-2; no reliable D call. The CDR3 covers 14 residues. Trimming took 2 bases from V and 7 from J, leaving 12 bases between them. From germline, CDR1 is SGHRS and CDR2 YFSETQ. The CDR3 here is CASSFSPQYGELFF. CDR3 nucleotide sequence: TGCGCCAGCAGCTTTAGTCCTCAGTACGGGGAGCTGTTTTTT.

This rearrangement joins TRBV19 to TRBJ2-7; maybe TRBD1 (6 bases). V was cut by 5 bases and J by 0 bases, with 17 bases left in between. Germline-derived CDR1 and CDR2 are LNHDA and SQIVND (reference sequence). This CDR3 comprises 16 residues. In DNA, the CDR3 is TGTGCCAGTAGTTCCCGACTGACAGGCCTCTCCTACGAGCAGTACTTC. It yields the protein CASSSRLTGLSYEQYF.

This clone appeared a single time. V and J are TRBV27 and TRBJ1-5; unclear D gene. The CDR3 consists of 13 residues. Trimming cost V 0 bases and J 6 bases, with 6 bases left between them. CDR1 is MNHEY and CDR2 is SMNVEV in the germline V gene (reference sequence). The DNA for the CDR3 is TGTGCCAGCAGTTTATCGCAACGTCAGCCCCAGCATTTT. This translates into CASSLSQRQPQHF.

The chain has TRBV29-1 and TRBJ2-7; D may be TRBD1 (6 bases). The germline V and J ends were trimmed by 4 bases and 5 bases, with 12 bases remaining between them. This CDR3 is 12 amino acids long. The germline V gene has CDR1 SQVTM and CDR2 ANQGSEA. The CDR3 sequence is CSVVVQGDEQYF. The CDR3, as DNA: TGCAGCGTTGTTGTACAGGGAGACGAGCAGTACTTC.